One sample yielded the 20 T cell receptor beta chains listed below, sequenced in a study of T cell changes during pregnancy in multiple sclerosis. Sequenced by immunoSEQ multiplex PCR; TCRdb stores in-frame clones only, minus some. Here the sample spans roughly 48,000 clones, about 92% being singletons. The sample was CD4+ T cells from peripheral blood mononuclear cells, taken in the second trimester of pregnancy. The receptors stem from a female donor in good health, enrolled as a control in a pregnancy study.

The chain is built from TRBV4-2 and TRBJ1-6; possible D gene TRBD1, 5 bases. The CDR3 runs to 15 residues. V was trimmed by 5 bases and J by 5 bases, leaving 13 bases between them. Germline V CDR1 and CDR2: LGHNA, YNFKEQ. As DNA, the CDR3 is TGTGCCAGCAGCTCAAGGGGTGGCGATAATTCACCCCTCCACTTT. This sequence encodes CASSSRGGDNSPLHF.

The chain couples TRBV21-1 to TRBJ1-3; the table's TRBD1 call for D was not verified on the DNA. TRBV21-1 is a pseudogene. This CDR3 has 13 amino acids. CDR3 in amino acids: CASRQGSGNTIYF. Written as DNA, the CDR3 is TGTGCCAGCAGACAGGGGTCTGGAAACACCATATATTTT.

The chain joins TRBV7-9 to TRBJ1-2; unclear D gene. Germline CDR1 SEHNR, CDR2 FQNEAQ (reference sequence). CDR3 length: 14 residues. V dropped 6 bases and J dropped 8 bases, with 19 bases sitting between them. The CDR3 spells CASSPETAPIGYTF. The CDR3 DNA sequence: TGTGCCAGCAGTCCCGAAACAGCTCCTATCGGCTACACCTTC.

The chain uses TRBV5-8 and TRBJ1-5, with TRBD1 matching 8 bases. CDR3 length: 17 amino acids. The V and J ends lost 4 bases and 1 base, in that order; junction bases with no gene match: 10. The germline CDR1 and CDR2 sequences are SGHTS and YDEGEE. Here the CDR3 DNA reads TGTGCCAGCAGCCCCGGACAGGGCAAGGGCAGCAATCAGCCCCAGCATTTT. Its translation is CASSPGQGKGSNQPQHF. Full variable domain (remainder filled in from reference TRBV5-8 and TRBJ1-5): EAGVTQSPTHLIKTRGQQATLRCSPISGHTSVYWYQQALGLGLQFLLWYDEGEERNRGNFPPRFSGRQFPNYSSELNVNALELEDSALYLCASSPGQGKGSNQPQHFGDGTRLSIL.

The chain couples TRBV7-2 to TRBJ2-1; D may be TRBD1 (5 bases). Germline V lookup: CDR1 SGHTA, CDR2 FQGNSA. This CDR3 has 13 residues. Deletions cut 5 bases from V and 7 bases from J, with 12 bases between. CDR3 coding DNA: TGTGCCAGCAGCCGAGACAGAAGGAATGAGCAGTTCTTC. Amino acid sequence: CASSRDRRNEQFF.

The V call is TRBV19, the J call TRBJ1-4, with no clear D. This CDR3 has 14 amino acids. In germline, CDR1 is LNHDA, CDR2 SQIVND (reference sequence). Trimming left V 3 bases short and J 3 bases short, with 8 bases between. The CDR3 spells CASSIAMSNEKLFF. The CDR3 nucleotides are TGTGCCAGTAGTATCGCTATGTCTAATGAAAAACTGTTTTTT.

The rearrangement uses TRBV5-1 and TRBJ2-1, with 7 bases lining up with TRBD2. V gave up 2 bases and J gave up 0 bases; unmatched junction bases: 14. Germline values: CDR1 SGHRS, CDR2 YFSETQ. This CDR3 region has 19 residues. The CDR3 protein is CASSFVMTGGGSSYNEQFF. The CDR3 DNA reads TGCGCCAGCAGCTTTGTGATGACGGGAGGAGGGAGCTCCTACAATGAGCAGTTCTTC.

This sequence joins TRBV19 and TRBJ1-1, with 7 positions matching TRBD1. Germline CDR1 reads LNHDA; CDR2 reads SQIVND (reference sequence). Losses at the gene ends were 7 bases for V and 0 bases for J; bases not matched to a gene: 5. The CDR3 is 14 amino acids. CDR3 in amino acids: CASTVGQMNTEAFF. The CDR3, as DNA: TGTGCCAGTACCGTGGGACAGATGAACACTGAAGCTTTCTTT. Complete variable domain (other parts from reference TRBV19 and TRBJ1-1): DGGITQSPKYLFRKEGQNVTLSCEQNLNHDAMYWYRQDPGQGLRLIYYSQIVNDFQKGDIAEGYSVSREKKESFPLTVTSAQKNPTAFYLCASTVGQMNTEAFFGQGTRLTVV.

The chain is built from TRBV6-1 and TRBJ2-7; D may be TRBD2 (6 bases). Germline-derived CDR1 and CDR2 are MNHNS and SASEGT. The CDR3 runs to 15 residues. V was cut by 7 bases and J by 2 bases, with 18 bases left in between. CDR3 in DNA: TGTGCCAGCACCCGGGACTCCTCGAGCCCCTACGAGCAGTACTTC. Translated: CASTRDSSSPYEQYF.

V usage is TRBV28 and J usage is TRBJ1-3; perhaps TRBD1 as D (5 bases). Looked up from germline, CDR1 is MDHEN and CDR2 is SYDVKM. CDR3 length equals 15 residues. V lost 6 bases, J lost 0 bases, and 12 bases lay in between. The CDR3 sequence is CASRSTGGSGNTIYF. In DNA form, the CDR3 reads TGTGCCAGCAGATCGACGGGGGGCTCTGGAAACACCATATATTTT.

The chain recombines TRBV9 with TRBJ2-3; D unclear. From germline, CDR1 is SGDLS and CDR2 YYNGEE. CDR3 length: 13 residues. The V gene lost 0 bases and the J gene lost 4 bases, with 6 bases spanning the gap. The CDR3 bases are TGTGCCAGCAGCGTAGTCAGTCCAGATACGCAGTATTTT. It yields the protein CASSVVSPDTQYF.

The V call is TRBV4-1, the J call TRBJ1-2; D is unclear. Trimming removed 2 bases at V and 2 bases at J, with 3 bases between. CDR1 is MGHRA and CDR2 is YSYEKL in the germline V gene. This CDR3 has 12 residues. The CDR3 protein is CASSQRNYGYTF. The CDR3 nucleotides are TGCGCCAGCAGCCAACGGAACTATGGCTACACCTTC.

The chain carries TRBV29-1 and TRBJ2-1, with a weak D call TRBD2 (6 bases). V shed 4 bases and J shed 0 bases, with 10 bases lying between them. The CDR3 runs to 14 residues. The V gene's germline CDR1 is SQVTM and CDR2 ANQGSEA. The CDR3 is CSVGRVSSYNEQFF. CDR3 sequence (DNA): TGCAGCGTTGGGAGGGTTAGCTCCTACAATGAGCAGTTCTTC.

The chain uses TRBV5-6 and TRBJ2-1, with 11 bases fitting TRBD2. CDR1 and CDR2 (germline): SGHDT, YYEEEE. Losses at the gene ends were 0 bases for V and 5 bases for J; bases not matched to a gene: 4. The CDR3 covers 16 residues. The CDR3 is CASSLVGTSGDNEQFF. In DNA, the CDR3 is TGTGCCAGCAGCTTGGTCGGGACTAGCGGAGACAATGAGCAGTTCTTC.

The chain employs TRBV28 and TRBJ1-5, with 7 nucleotides matching TRBD1. Germline CDR1 MDHEN, CDR2 SYDVKM. This CDR3 has 13 residues. V shed 6 bases and J 6 bases; nucleotides not matched to a gene: 5. The CDR3 DNA is TGTGCCAGCAGCCAATCAGGGGGTCAGCCCCAGCATTTT. Its protein product is CASSQSGGQPQHF.

CDR3 sequence reads: CASSSGRAADTQYF. The CDR3, as DNA: TGCGCCAGTTCTAGCGGGAGGGCCGCAGATACGCAGTATTTT. V and J are TRBV5-1 and TRBJ2-3; TRBD2 agrees at 12 bases. Unmatched junction bases numbered 5, after V lost 8 bases and J lost 4 bases. Germline-derived CDR1 and CDR2 are SGHRS and YFSETQ. The CDR3 is 14 residues long.

This clone occurred once. The chain links TRBV15 to TRBJ1-6, with unresolved D. CDR1 and CDR2 from the germline V gene are LNHNV and YYDKDF (reference sequence). Trimming removed 0 bases from V and 16 bases from J, with 16 bases in between. CDR3 length: 14 residues. CDR3 DNA sequence: TGTGCCACCAGCAGAGATAAAGAGGCGACCGGGCTCCACTTT. Amino acids: CATSRDKEATGLHF.

This sequence joins TRBV5-4 and TRBJ2-7, with 8 bases that match TRBD1. The CDR3 extends over 16 amino acids. Losses at the gene ends were 0 bases for V and 3 bases for J; bases not matched to a gene: 8. The germline gives CDR1 SGHNT, CDR2 YYREEE (reference sequence). DNA for the CDR3: TGTGCCAGCAGCTTGGCTCACAGGGGGACCAACTACGAGCAGTACTTC. It translates to CASSLAHRGTNYEQYF.

The V gene is TRBV6-6, the J gene TRBJ2-2, with D possibly being TRBD2 (6 bases). CDR1 MNHNY and CDR2 SVGAGI come from the germline V gene (reference sequence). The CDR3 is 15 amino acids. Trimming pared 10 bases from V and 2 bases from J, leaving 17 bases between. The CDR3 here is CATSGESGNTGELFF. CDR3 nucleotide sequence: TGTGCCACCTCGGGGGAGAGCGGTAACACCGGGGAGCTGTTTTTT.

V and J are TRBV19 and TRBJ1-5, with D perhaps matching TRBD1 (6 bases). The CDR3 loop spans 15 amino acids. Trimming left V 6 bases short and J 4 bases short, with 16 bases between. Germline CDR1 is LNHDA and CDR2 is SQIVND (reference sequence). CDR3 in DNA: TGTGCCAGTAGAGGGGGTCAAAATACAAATCAGCCCCAGCATTTT. It translates to CASRGGQNTNQPQHF.